Shown below are 2 T cell receptor beta chains from a single sample sequenced in a study of blood T cell repertoires in COVID-19. Some clones are missing from TCRdb's copy, which holds only in-frame ones; the method was immunoSEQ multiplex PCR. The profile shows some 530,000 clones, approximately 85% of them singletons. The sequenced material came from peripheral blood. All receptors derive from a human donor in a cohort sampled during active COVID-19.

The chain combines TRBV5-4 with TRBJ1-4; D may be TRBD1 (5 bases). CDR1 is SGHNT and CDR2 is YYREEE in the germline V gene (reference sequence). The CDR3 has 15 residues. Trimming left V 2 bases short and J 5 bases short, with 13 bases between. CDR3 nucleotides: TGTGCCAGCAGCTTCAAGCAGGGAGGGAATGAAAAACTGTTTTTT. The encoded protein is CASSFKQGGNEKLFF. Complete variable domain (other parts from reference TRBV5-4 and TRBJ1-4): ETGVTQSPTHLIKTRGQQVTLRCSSQSGHNTVSWYQQALGQGPQFIFQYYREEENGRGNFPPRFSGLQFPNYSSELNVNALELDDSALYLCASSFKQGGNEKLFFGSGTQLSVL.

V is TRBV29-1 and J is TRBJ1-4; TRBD1 matches at 8 bases. The germline gives CDR1 SQVTM, CDR2 ANQGSEA. CDR3 length: 13 amino acids. V dropped 6 bases and J dropped 4; count of bases not matched to a gene: 4. The CDR3 DNA reads TGCAGCGTGAGGACAGGGAATAATGAAAAACTGTTTTTT. It codes for CSVRTGNNEKLFF. The full variable domain, rest sourced from reference TRBV29-1 and TRBJ1-4, is SAVISQKPSRDICQRGTSLTIQCQVDSQVTMMFWYRQQPGQSLTLIATANQGSEATYESGFVIDKFPISRPNLTFSTLTVSNMSPEDSSIYLCSVRTGNNEKLFFGSGTQLSVL.